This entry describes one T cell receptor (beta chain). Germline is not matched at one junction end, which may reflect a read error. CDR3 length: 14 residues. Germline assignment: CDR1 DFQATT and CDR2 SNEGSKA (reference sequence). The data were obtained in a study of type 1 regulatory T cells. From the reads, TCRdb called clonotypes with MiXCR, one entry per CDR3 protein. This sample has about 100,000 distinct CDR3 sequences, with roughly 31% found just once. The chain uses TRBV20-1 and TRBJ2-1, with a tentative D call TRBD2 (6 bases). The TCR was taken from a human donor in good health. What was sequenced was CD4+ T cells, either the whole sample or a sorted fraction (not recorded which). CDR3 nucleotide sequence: TGCAGTGCTTGGACTATCTCGGTCTACGATGAGCAGTTCTTC. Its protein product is CSAWTISVYDEQFF.